This T cell receptor beta chain was captured by sequencing in a study of blood T cell repertoires in COVID-19. As for the study in general: There were acute and convalescent COVID-19 samples, and they came from the United States, Italy and Spain. PBMCs, B-cell-depleted T cells, or T cells were the source of the cDNA or gDNA that made up the material.

V lost 0 bases and J 0 bases, leaving 6 bases between the germline ends. The CDR3 runs 15 residues. The germline gives CDR1 MNHNS, CDR2 SASEGT. Seattle patients were enrolled during active infection and followed longitudinally. Authors' data handling: Amplification from reference gene primers served as the basis for estimated nucleated cell counts. The assay was immunoSEQ multiplex PCR, and TCRdb's table has in-frame clones only and misses some. The V and J calls and clone size come from that table; D and trimming were worked out from the DNA. Found here are 250,000 to 300,000 clones, around 87% of them singletons; the top ten hold about 2%.

The receptor's source is a woman aged 60-70 years with COVID-19, enrolled during active disease. The sequencing input was peripheral blood. V usage is TRBV6-1 and J usage is TRBJ1-3; D gene ambiguous. Here the CDR3 reads CASSEAKSSGNTIYF. In DNA, the CDR3 is TGTGCCAGCAGTGAAGCCAAGAGCTCTGGAAACACCATATATTTT.